Each of the 19 T cell receptor beta chains below was sequenced from the same sample in a study of cytomegalovirus exposure and HLA in healthy donors. It was with 60 Vbeta and 13 Jbeta primers that the PCR ran. Assay: immunoSEQ multiplex PCR; the TCRdb copy retains only in-frame clones and omits some. Altogether some 180,000 clones are present, about 82% being singletons, with the ten largest covering around 2.3%. Material for sequencing was PBMCs. These receptors all stem from a woman between 45 and 60 years old in good health and CMV-seronegative.

V usage is TRBV6-1 and J usage is TRBJ2-7, with D perhaps TRBD2 (5 bases). The CDR3 is 14 residues long. The ends were cut back, 7 bases at V and 6 bases at J, with 19 bases in the middle. Per germline, CDR1 MNHNS and CDR2 SASEGT. CDR3 amino acids: CASTRVGQGGEQYF. The CDR3 nucleotides are TGTGCCAGCACCCGAGTGGGCCAAGGAGGCGAGCAGTACTTC.

J is TRBJ1-2 and V is TRBV30, with 12 bases lining up with TRBD1. With 1 base clipped from V and 8 bases from J, the junction kept 8 bases outside the gene matches. Germline loops: CDR1 GTSNPN, CDR2 SVGIG (reference sequence). The CDR3 extends over 15 amino acids. CDR3 loop: CAWSAPGQGARGYTF. The DNA of the CDR3 is TGTGCCTGGAGTGCCCCGGGACAGGGGGCTAGGGGCTACACCTTC.

The chain combines TRBV5-6 with TRBJ1-5, with D unresolved. The V end was cut by 2 bases, the J end by 0 bases, with 9 bases between. Germline V gene sequence: CDR1 SGHDT, CDR2 YYEEEE. This CDR3 has 15 residues. CDR3 DNA sequence: TGTGCCAGCAGCTTTCTAGGCAGTAGCAATCAGCCCCAGCATTTT. Amino acid sequence: CASSFLGSSNQPQHF.

V is TRBV6-5 and J is TRBJ2-7; D unresolved. This CDR3 is 13 amino acids long. The germline V gene has CDR1 MNHEY and CDR2 SVGAGI. Trimming removed 0 bases from V and 6 bases from J, with 9 bases in between. CDR3 DNA sequence: TGTGCCAGCAGTTACTCGAGCCAAACCGAGCAGTACTTC. Protein: CASSYSSQTEQYF.

The genes are TRBV6-1 and TRBJ1-5, with D possibly matching TRBD1 (5 bases). Germline V lookup: CDR1 MNHNS, CDR2 SASEGT. The germline V and J ends were trimmed by 6 bases and 3 bases, with 9 bases remaining between them. CDR3 length equals 13 residues. CDR3 bases: TGTGCCAGCAGCTCCAGGGACAATCAGCCCCAGCATTTT. Encoded protein: CASSSRDNQPQHF.

The chain combines TRBV29-1 with TRBJ2-3, with 8 positions matching TRBD1. CDR3 size: 14 residues. V was clipped by 1 base and J by 1 base; unmatched bases: 1. The germline CDR1 and CDR2 sequences are SQVTM and ANQGSEA. The CDR3 sequence: CSVEGGQGTDTQYF. CDR3 in DNA: TGCAGCGTTGAAGGGGGACAGGGCACAGATACGCAGTATTTT.

The gene calls are TRBV6-5 and TRBJ2-1; 7 bases fit TRBD2. The V gene end was trimmed by 2 bases and the J gene end by 5 bases; junction bases not matched to a gene: 6. The CDR3 is made up of 15 amino acids. Germline-derived CDR1 and CDR2 are MNHEY and SVGAGI. This CDR3 is CASSYAGAPDNEQFF. CDR3 coding DNA: TGTGCCAGCAGTTACGCGGGAGCCCCTGACAATGAGCAGTTCTTC.

This chain joins TRBV27 and TRBJ2-7; TRBD2 matches 8 bases. J was trimmed by 3 bases and V by 7 bases; bases with no gene match: 8. The CDR3 is 14 amino acids. The V gene's germline CDR1 is MNHEY and CDR2 SMNVEV (reference sequence). The chain's CDR3 is CASTTGGPIYEQYF. The DNA of the CDR3 is TGTGCCAGCACGACGGGAGGGCCGATCTACGAGCAGTACTTC.

V is TRBV5-1 and J is TRBJ1-2; D gene unclear. The CDR3 length is 12 residues. V was trimmed by 3 bases and J by 6 bases, leaving 9 bases between them. CDR1 and CDR2 (germline): SGHRS, YFSETQ. This CDR3 is CASSYESNGYTF. The CDR3 DNA reads as TGCGCCAGCAGCTATGAAAGCAATGGCTACACCTTC.

On this clone itself: One junction end disagrees with the germline gene, perhaps due to a read error. The rearrangement joins TRBV7-9 to TRBJ1-5; D perhaps matches TRBD1 (6 bases). The germline gives CDR1 SEHNR, CDR2 FQNEAQ (reference sequence). CDR3 length: 16 amino acids. CDR3 sequence reads: CSSSLFTGTANQPQHF. CDR3 coding DNA: TGTTCCAGCAGCTTATTCACAGGGACGGCAAATCAGCCCCAGCATTTT.

The gene calls are TRBV28 and TRBJ2-4; 7 positions agree with TRBD1. Germline V CDR1 and CDR2: MDHEN, SYDVKM. The trim removed 4 bases at V and 1 base at J, leaving 7 bases unmatched. This CDR3 spans 16 amino acids. Here the CDR3 DNA reads TGTGCCAGCAGTTCGGCCGGGACAGTTGCCAAAAACATTCAGTACTTC. Translated: CASSSAGTVAKNIQYF.

This clone was counted once. The chain employs TRBV4-1 and TRBJ1-4; 7 positions agree with TRBD1. The length of the CDR3 is 14 residues. Per the germline V gene, CDR1 is MGHRA and CDR2 is YSYEKL. The trim removed 4 bases at V and 8 bases at J, leaving 7 bases unmatched. CDR3 nucleotides: TGCGCCAGCAGCCTGACAGGGTCCAAGGAAAAACTGTTTTTT. As protein: CASSLTGSKEKLFF.

This clone has a handful of counts. CDR3 nucleotides: TGTGCCAGCATGGTGGGGCAGCTGAACACTGAAGCTTTCTTT. Its protein product is CASMVGQLNTEAFF. The chain links TRBV6-5 to TRBJ1-1; weak D call: TRBD1 (5 bases). This CDR3 is built from 14 residues. Trimming removed 7 bases from V and 0 bases from J, with 12 bases in between. The V gene's germline CDR1 is MNHEY and CDR2 SVGAGI.

V is TRBV11-3 and J is TRBJ2-1, with a weak D call TRBD1 (5 bases). Germline V gene sequence: CDR1 SGHNT, CDR2 YENEEA. The CDR3 is made up of 12 amino acids. V shed 5 bases and J shed 7 bases, with 9 bases lying between them. The CDR3 reads CASSPQGNEQFF. Here the CDR3 DNA reads TGTGCCAGCAGCCCGCAGGGAAATGAGCAGTTCTTC. Supplemented by reference TRBV11-3 and TRBJ2-1, the full variable domain reads EAGVVQSPRYKIIEKKQPVAFWCNPISGHNTLYWYLQNLGQGPELLIRYENEEAVDDSQLPKDRFSAERLKGVDSTLKIQPAELGDSAVYLCASSPQGNEQFFGPGTRLTVL.

The chain employs TRBV29-1 and TRBJ2-5; 7 bases agree with TRBD2. The J segment lost 0 bases and the V segment lost 3 bases, leaving 4 bases of the junction unmatched. This CDR3 spans 14 amino acids. The germline CDR1 and CDR2 sequences are SQVTM and ANQGSEA. CDR3 in amino acids: CSVDPAGDQETQYF. DNA for the CDR3: TGCAGCGTTGACCCCGCGGGAGACCAAGAGACCCAGTACTTC.

V is TRBV5-1 and J is TRBJ2-7; 10 bases line up with TRBD1. The CDR3 loop spans 14 amino acids. Germline V gene lookup returns CDR1 SGHRS and CDR2 YFSETQ. The V segment lost 4 bases and the J segment 6 bases; nucleotides outside the gene matches: 7. CDR3 in amino acids: CASSLGQGLSEQYF. The CDR3 DNA follows: TGCGCCAGCAGCCTGGGACAGGGGCTCTCCGAGCAGTACTTC.

A single count supports this clone. J is TRBJ1-2 and V is TRBV28; 8 bases are shared with TRBD1. V trimming: 2 bases; J trimming: 7 bases; junction bases outside the gene matches: 3. Germline V gene sequence: CDR1 MDHEN, CDR2 SYDVKM. This CDR3 has 13 amino acids. The CDR3 DNA reads as TGTGCCAGCAGTTTAGGACAGGGAATTGGCTACACCTTC. Amino acid sequence: CASSLGQGIGYTF.

This clone was seen more than once but under ten times. The V gene is TRBV6-1, the J gene TRBJ2-7, with TRBD1 identical over 7 bases. Germline V gives CDR1 MNHNS, CDR2 SASEGT. This CDR3 has 14 amino acids. V shed 5 bases and J 3 bases; nucleotides not matched to a gene: 7. CDR3 nucleotide sequence: TGTGCCAGCAGTTATGACAGGGTTAGCTACGAGCAGTACTTC. Translating it yields CASSYDRVSYEQYF.

The rearrangement joins TRBV6-5 to TRBJ1-4, with D uncertain. Trimming shortened V by 2 bases and J by 8 bases, and 18 bases separated the two germline ends. CDR3 length equals 16 residues. Germline values: CDR1 MNHEY, CDR2 SVGAGI. CDR3 nucleotide sequence: TGTGCCAGCAGTTACGAGCGCCGTCTCGTTGAGGAAAAACTGTTTTTT. Translating it yields CASSYERRLVEEKLFF.